Each of the 21 T cell receptor beta chains below was sequenced from the same sample in a study of T cell responses to AZD1222 COVID-19 vaccine. Assay: immunoSEQ multiplex PCR; the TCRdb copy retains only in-frame clones and omits some. The sample contains some 130,000 clones, roughly 93% of which appear only once. The input for sequencing was peripheral blood, taken on day 0 of AZD1222 vaccination. The receptors were gathered from an adult in good health.

The V call is TRBV7-2, the J call TRBJ1-5; unclear D gene. V lost 5 bases to trimming and J lost 2 bases, with 7 bases between them. This CDR3 is 13 amino acids long. CDR1 is SGHTA, CDR2 FQGNSA, per germline. The CDR3 loop reads CASSEQRNQPQHF. In nucleotides, the CDR3 is TGTGCCAGCAGCGAGCAGCGCAATCAGCCCCAGCATTTT.

This clone was counted once. This chain joins TRBV10-3 and TRBJ2-3, with 8 positions matching TRBD2. V was pared by 4 bases and J by 4 bases, with 7 bases of the junction left unmatched. Per germline, CDR1 ENHRY and CDR2 SYGVKD. CDR3 length: 15 amino acids. CDR3 bases: TGTGCCATCAGTGCGGGACTAGGTGGAGCAGATACGCAGTATTTT. It is translated as CAISAGLGGADTQYF.

V and J are TRBV7-2 and TRBJ1-4, with 8 bases lining up with TRBD1. There are 14 residues in the CDR3. CDR1 is SGHTA and CDR2 is FQGNSA in the germline V gene. With V trimmed by 1 base and J by 7 bases, 2 bases remained unmatched. The chain's CDR3 is CASSLVRGREKLFF. In nucleotides, the CDR3 is TGTGCCAGCAGCTTAGTCAGGGGGCGTGAAAAACTGTTTTTT. Full variable domain (missing parts from reference TRBV7-2 and TRBJ1-4): GAGVSQSPSNKVTEKGKDVELRCDPISGHTALYWYRQSLGQGLEFLIYFQGNSAPDKSGLPSDRFSAERTGGSVSTLTIQRTQQEDSAVYLCASSLVRGREKLFFGSGTQLSVL.

The chain carries TRBV9 and TRBJ1-1; unclear D gene. Trimming removed 3 bases at V and 0 bases at J, with 3 bases between. CDR1 and CDR2 from the germline V gene are SGDLS and YYNGEE. The CDR3 contains 12 residues. The CDR3 nucleotides read TGTGCCAGCAGCGAACTGAACACTGAAGCTTTCTTT. This codes for CASSELNTEAFF. The whole variable domain, filled in from reference TRBV9 and TRBJ1-1, reads DSGVTQTPKHLITATGQRVTLRCSPRSGDLSVYWYQQSLDQGLQFLIQYYNGEERAKGNILERFSAQQFPDLHSELNLSSLELGDSALYFCASSELNTEAFFGQGTRLTVV.

This chain links TRBV15 with TRBJ2-5; TRBD1 is a possible D gene (6 bases). The CDR3 sequence is 14 residues long. Per the germline V gene, CDR1 is LNHNV and CDR2 is YYDKDF (reference sequence). V was clipped by 1 base and J by 4 bases, with 10 bases between them. The CDR3 coding sequence is TGTGCCACCAGCAGAGGACAGGTCCCAGAGACCCAGTACTTC. Its translation is CATSRGQVPETQYF.

This rearrangement joins TRBV20-1 to TRBJ2-3; D remains ambiguous. The length of the CDR3 is 11 residues. The V gene's germline CDR1 is DFQATT and CDR2 SNEGSKA (reference sequence). Trimming took 2 bases from V and 2 from J, leaving 2 bases between them. CDR3 nucleotides: TGCAGTGCTAGAAACACAGATACGCAGTATTTT. Protein product: CSARNTDTQYF.

This clone came up a few times. The CDR3 protein is CASSSLRGGHNEQYF. The CDR3 DNA reads as TGTGCCAGCAGTTCTCTTCGCGGGGGACACAACGAGCAGTACTTC. The V gene is TRBV6-2 or TRBV6-3, the J gene TRBJ2-7, with D maybe TRBD2 (7 bases). CDR1 and CDR2 from the germline V gene are MNHEY and SVGEGT. The V gene lost 4 bases and the J gene lost 5 bases, with 18 bases spanning the gap. The CDR3 length is 15 residues.

The genes are TRBV6-5 and TRBJ1-5; D unclear. Looked up from germline, CDR1 is MNHEY and CDR2 is SVGAGI. The V gene lost 0 bases and the J gene lost 4 bases, with 7 bases spanning the gap. This CDR3 spans 14 amino acids. The CDR3 nucleotides read TGTGCCAGCAGTTACTCGGGCAGGAATCAGCCCCAGCATTTT. Residues: CASSYSGRNQPQHF.

This clone appeared a few times. In nucleotides, the CDR3 is TGCAGCGTTTATTACCTCAGGGGCAATGGCTACACCTTC. It codes for CSVYYLRGNGYTF. The chain links TRBV29-1 to TRBJ1-2; D might be TRBD1 (6 bases). Trimming cost V 5 bases and J 6 bases, with 16 bases left between them. CDR1 SQVTM and CDR2 ANQGSEA come from the germline V gene. This CDR3 spans 13 amino acids.

This sequence joins TRBV4-3 and TRBJ1-3; possibly TRBD1 for D (5 bases). The V end was cut by 0 bases, the J end by 7 bases, with 16 bases between. The germline CDR1 and CDR2 sequences are LGHNA and YSLEER. The CDR3 spans 16 residues. The CDR3 DNA is TGCGCCAGCAGCCAAGATGCGAGGGGATCGGGTAACACCATATATTTT. It codes for CASSQDARGSGNTIYF.

J is TRBJ1-1 and V is TRBV6-1, with 7 positions matching TRBD1. The CDR3 contains 15 residues. Germline V CDR1 and CDR2: MNHNS, SASEGT. The trim removed 2 bases at V and 1 base at J, leaving 4 bases unmatched. CDR3 protein: CASSEPGTANTEAFF. The CDR3, as DNA: TGTGCCAGCAGTGAACCCGGGACAGCGAACACTGAAGCTTTCTTT.

The chain is built from TRBV7-2 and TRBJ2-3; the match to TRBD2 covers 7 bases. The CDR3 runs to 15 residues. Trimming at V came to 2 bases and at J to 6 bases, leaving 8 bases not matched to a gene. CDR1 and CDR2 from the germline V gene are SGHTA and FQGNSA. CDR3 coding DNA: TGTGCCAGCAGCTTACGGGCGGGAGACCCTGATACGCAGTATTTT. Translation: CASSLRAGDPDTQYF.

This chain links TRBV19 with TRBJ1-1, with D possibly matching TRBD1 (6 bases). Trimming removed 3 bases at V and 1 base at J, with 9 bases between. The CDR3 runs 14 residues. The V gene's germline CDR1 is LNHDA and CDR2 SQIVND (reference sequence). CDR3 bases: TGTGCCAGTAGTATCGGCAGGGGGAACACTGAAGCTTTCTTT. It codes for CASSIGRGNTEAFF.

The V gene is TRBV28, the J gene TRBJ1-2; 10 bases line up with TRBD1. This CDR3 is built from 14 residues. Trimming removed 6 bases from V and 2 bases from J; junction bases left unmatched: 3. CDR1 MDHEN and CDR2 SYDVKM come from the germline V gene. CDR3 protein: CASSPGQGNYGYTF. CDR3 sequence (DNA): TGTGCCAGCAGCCCGGGACAGGGGAACTATGGCTACACCTTC.

The chain couples TRBV5-4 to TRBJ1-4, with 7 bases that match TRBD1. Germline V gene sequence: CDR1 SGHNT, CDR2 YYREEE (reference sequence). This CDR3 region has 17 residues. Trimming took 1 base from V and 8 from J; bases not matched to a gene: 14. CDR3 in DNA: TGTGCCAGCAGCTTGAACGAAAGGGACAGAGTGAGCGAAAAACTGTTTTTT. This gives the protein CASSLNERDRVSEKLFF.

The chain combines TRBV29-1 with TRBJ2-7, with TRBD2 matching over 9 bases. J was trimmed by 3 bases and V by 8 bases; bases with no gene match: 20. Germline lookup yields CDR1 SQVTM and CDR2 ANQGSEA. CDR3 length: 17 residues. The CDR3 region has the DNA TGCAGCTTCTTGGGGGGATTTAGACCTAGCGGGATCTACGAGCAGTACTTC. Its protein product is CSFLGGFRPSGIYEQYF.

The V gene is TRBV18, the J gene TRBJ1-2; D is unclear. V was clipped by 3 bases and J by 4 bases, with 12 bases between them. This CDR3 is built from 14 residues. The germline V gene has CDR1 KGHSH and CDR2 LQKENI. The CDR3 DNA is TGTGCCAGCTCACCGTCTGGAACGGCCTATGGCTACACCTTC. Encoded protein: CASSPSGTAYGYTF.

The V and J genes are TRBV19 and TRBJ2-1; TRBD2 matches at 8 bases. CDR3 size: 18 residues. The V segment lost 1 base and the J segment 7 bases; nucleotides outside the gene matches: 15. CDR1 is LNHDA and CDR2 is SQIVND in the germline V gene (reference sequence). CDR3 sequence reads: CASSIGVDWASGPNEQFF. CDR3 nucleotide sequence: TGTGCCAGTAGTATAGGGGTGGATTGGGCTAGCGGGCCGAATGAGCAGTTCTTC.

The chain joins TRBV2 to TRBJ2-7; D ambiguous. Germline CDR1 SNHLY, CDR2 FYNNEI. The CDR3 is made up of 11 amino acids. Trimming shortened V by 6 bases and J by 1 base, and 4 bases separated the two germline ends. The CDR3 sequence is CASRRSYEQYF. The DNA for the CDR3 is TGTGCCAGCAGACGGTCCTACGAGCAGTACTTC.

This clone has a handful of counts. This rearrangement joins TRBV28 to TRBJ1-2; D gene unclear. CDR3 length: 12 amino acids. Looked up from germline, CDR1 is MDHEN and CDR2 is SYDVKM. Trimming stripped 6 bases from V and 7 bases from J, with 12 bases between. This chain's CDR3 is CASSPESSGYTF. CDR3 DNA: TGTGCCAGCAGCCCTGAATCTAGTGGCTACACCTTC.

CDR3 in DNA: TGTGCCAGTAGCGGACAGCGCTATGGCTACACCTTC. Translated: CASSGQRYGYTF. V is TRBV19 and J is TRBJ1-2; D is perhaps TRBD1 (6 bases). The V gene lost 6 bases and the J gene lost 4 bases, with 9 bases spanning the gap. Germline loops: CDR1 LNHDA, CDR2 SQIVND (reference sequence). This CDR3 region has 12 residues.